A selection of T cell receptor beta chains follows, all from one sample in a study of T cells in Graves' hyperthyroidism and ophthalmopathy. One entry per CDR3 protein results from TCRdb running MiXCR on the multiplex PCR reads. Of about 640,000 distinct CDR3 sequences listed, roughly 15% are singletons. The sample comprised blood. All receptors come from a woman between 50 and 59 years old with Graves' ophthalmopathy. Both conserved end residues are part of each CDR3. D genes are given only for firm matches. The listing skips clone size in some rows; elsewhere it reads once, few, many or a size class.

j_call: TRBJ2-6
v_call: TRBV28
clone_size: -
d_call: TRBD1
cdr3_nt: TGTGCCAGCAGGCTACATCCGGGACAGGGCCTATTTGGGGCCAACGTCCTGACTTTC
cdr3_aa: CASRLHPGQGLFGANVLTF

j_call: TRBJ1-1
v_call: TRBV9
clone_size: many
d_call: -
cdr3_nt: TGTGCCAGCAGCGTAGAGGGTCGGCAGGGCGGGAAAGCTTTCTTT
cdr3_aa: CASSVEGRQGGKAFF

j_call: TRBJ2-1
v_call: TRBV12-3/TRBV12-4
clone_size: many
d_call: TRBD1
cdr3_nt: TGTGCCAGCAGCGAGACGACAGGGTACAATGAGCAGTTCTTC
cdr3_aa: CASSETTGYNEQFF

j_call: TRBJ2-1
v_call: TRBV7-3
clone_size: many
d_call: -
cdr3_nt: TGTGCCAGCAGCCCCCGCAACGTGAATGAGCAGTTCTTC
cdr3_aa: CASSPRNVNEQFF

j_call: TRBJ2-5
v_call: TRBV6-2/TRBV6-3
clone_size: many
d_call: -
cdr3_nt: TGTGCCAGCAGTTACTTAGGCAGTCCAACTCGAGAGACCCAGTACTTC
cdr3_aa: CASSYLGSPTRETQYF

j_call: TRBJ1-4
v_call: TRBV4-1
clone_size: -
d_call: -
cdr3_nt: TGCGCCACCGCTGGGGGGTCAACTAATGAAAAACTGTTTTTT
cdr3_aa: CATAGGSTNEKLFF

j_call: TRBJ2-7
v_call: TRBV6-2/TRBV6-3
clone_size: -
d_call: TRBD2
cdr3_nt: TGTGCCAGCAGGAATCTAGCGGGAGAACTGTACGAGCAGTACTTC
cdr3_aa: CASRNLAGELYEQYF

j_call: TRBJ2-1
v_call: TRBV3-1
clone_size: -
d_call: -
cdr3_nt: TGTGCCAGCAAGCAACCGGGACTTGAAGACAATGAGCAGTTCTTC
cdr3_aa: CASKQPGLEDNEQFF

j_call: TRBJ1-2
v_call: TRBV18
clone_size: few
d_call: -
cdr3_nt: TGTGCCAGCTCACCACCAGAAACCTATGGCTACACCTTC
cdr3_aa: CASSPPETYGYTF

j_call: TRBJ1-5
v_call: TRBV2
clone_size: -
d_call: TRBD1
cdr3_nt: TGTGCCAGCGTCGGACAGGACGTTCGGCAGCCCCAGCATTTT
cdr3_aa: CASVGQDVRQPQHF